This T cell receptor beta chain originates from a study of blood T cells in healthy people across ages. Study results and limitations: Age brought a roughly linear fall in TCR beta diversity measured per million T cells.

At least 5 micrograms of total RNA were extracted per sample. For the second PCR, which ran for roughly 7 to 11 cycles, a sample-barcoded 5' primer and a J-beta primer mix were used. TCRdb independently ran MiXCR on the 5' RACE reads; one entry per CDR3 protein. The repertoire holds 700,000 to 950,000 distinct CDR3 sequences, with roughly 60% as singletons. V lost 4 bases and J 5 bases, leaving 7 bases between the germline ends. CDR3 length: 12 residues. The V gene's germline CDR1 is SGHTA and CDR2 FQGNSA. This clonotype was seen a handful of times. The antigen is not known. The specimen was blood. The chain couples TRBV7-2 to TRBJ2-3; no clear D gene. The source is a man aged 30 to 39 in good health. DNA of the CDR3: TGTGCCAGCAGCTATCTGGAAGATACGCAGTATTTT. This codes for CASSYLEDTQYF.